This entry lists 19 T cell receptor beta chains sequenced from one sample in a study of cytomegalovirus exposure and HLA in healthy donors. With 60 Vbeta and 13 Jbeta primers, the PCR was carried out. TCRdb's copy holds only in-frame clones and misses some; the assay was immunoSEQ multiplex PCR. This repertoire shows around 180,000 clones, around three quarters found once; its top ten account for approximately 0.7%. What was sequenced was PBMCs. The origin of the receptors is a woman between 40 and 55 years old in good health and CMV-seronegative.

The chain couples TRBV5-1 to TRBJ1-6; 7 nucleotides line up with TRBD1. The CDR3 length is 17 residues. V gave up 3 bases and J gave up 3 bases; unmatched junction bases: 9. CDR1 SGHRS and CDR2 YFSETQ come from the germline V gene. The chain's CDR3 is CASSWDPTGDYNSPLHF. CDR3 sequence (DNA): TGCGCCAGCAGCTGGGATCCTACAGGGGACTATAATTCACCCCTCCACTTT.

The chain combines TRBV6-5 with TRBJ2-1; TRBD1 might be the D (6 bases). The V and J ends lost 7 bases and 4 bases respectively, with 14 bases between them. The CDR3 loop spans 14 amino acids. In germline, CDR1 is MNHEY, CDR2 SVGAGI. CDR3 DNA sequence: TGTGCCAGCACCCAGGGGCGGTCATACAATGAGCAGTTCTTC. As protein: CASTQGRSYNEQFF.

The chain has TRBV21-1 and TRBJ1-1; the table names TRBD1, a call not compared with the DNA. TRBV21-1 is reported as a pseudogene. The CDR3 sequence is 14 residues long. The CDR3 DNA reads as TGTGCCAGCAGCTTAGACAGGTCGAACACTGAAGCTTTCTTT. Its protein product is CASSLDRSNTEAFF.

J is TRBJ2-1 and V is TRBV7-2, with a tentative D call TRBD2 (5 bases). The CDR3 runs to 15 residues. Germline values: CDR1 SGHTA, CDR2 FQGNSA. Trimming removed 1 base from V and 8 bases from J, with 15 bases in between. DNA of the CDR3: TGTGCCAGCAGCTTAGAGGGCCCTTCTAGCCATGAGCAGTTCTTC. As protein: CASSLEGPSSHEQFF.

The CDR3: CASSLDLKQPQHF. The DNA of the CDR3 is TGTGCCAGCAGCTTAGATCTAAAACAGCCCCAGCATTTT. The chain combines TRBV7-8 with TRBJ1-5, with D unclear. V lost 1 base and J lost 7, with 8 bases in between. The CDR3 loop spans 13 amino acids. CDR1 and CDR2 (germline): SGHVS, FQNEAQ.

This clone appeared a few times. This chain uses TRBV6-5 with TRBJ1-2; the D is unclear. The germline V gene has CDR1 MNHEY and CDR2 SVGAGI. The germline V and J ends were trimmed by 3 bases and 4 bases, with 18 bases remaining between them. CDR3 size: 16 residues. CDR3 in DNA: TGTGCCAGCAGTTATCGTCGGGAATCTAAGGGCTATGGCTACACCTTC. It encodes CASSYRRESKGYGYTF.

This clone was seen once. The chain employs TRBV29-1 and TRBJ2-5; 10 bases fit TRBD1. Unmatched junction bases numbered 2, after V lost 8 bases and J lost 5 bases. Germline V gene lookup returns CDR1 SQVTM and CDR2 ANQGSEA. There are 11 residues in the CDR3. The CDR3, as DNA: TGCAGCAAGGGACAGGGGGAGACCCAGTACTTC. Translation: CSKGQGETQYF.

The J gene is TRBJ2-7, the V gene TRBV4-1; 12 nucleotides agree with TRBD1. The CDR3 extends over 16 amino acids. The V gene's germline CDR1 is MGHRA and CDR2 YSYEKL. J was trimmed by 4 bases and V by 4 bases; bases with no gene match: 8. CDR3 DNA sequence: TGCGCCAGCAGCCCATCCGGGACAGGGGGCGGATACGAGCAGTACTTC. This codes for CASSPSGTGGGYEQYF.

V and J are TRBV6-5 and TRBJ2-1; D perhaps matches TRBD1 (6 bases). Trimming removed 2 bases at V and 6 bases at J, with 11 bases between. The germline CDR1 and CDR2 sequences are MNHEY and SVGAGI. This CDR3 has 14 residues. The CDR3 spells CASSYILGGNEQFF. CDR3 bases: TGTGCCAGCAGTTACATACTAGGGGGCAATGAGCAGTTCTTC.

V and J are TRBV6-6 and TRBJ1-5, with D unclear. Trimming took off 6 bases at V and 4 bases at J, with 16 bases between the two ends. The CDR3 runs to 15 residues. Germline V lookup: CDR1 MNHNY, CDR2 SVGAGI (reference sequence). The CDR3 nucleotides read TGTGCCAGCAGCCCCCGCGCCAAGGAGAATCAGCCCCAGCATTTT. It specifies CASSPRAKENQPQHF.

The chain carries TRBV9 and TRBJ1-6, with 7 nucleotides matching TRBD1. The CDR3 runs to 15 residues. J lost 7 bases, V lost 4 bases, and 8 bases had no gene match. Germline V gene sequence: CDR1 SGDLS, CDR2 YYNGEE. DNA for the CDR3: TGTGCCAGCAGCCCGCTAGGCAGGGGGAATTCACCCCTCCACTTT. Its protein product is CASSPLGRGNSPLHF.

The chain has TRBV5-1 and TRBJ2-2; possible D gene TRBD1, 5 bases. Between the trimmed V and J ends, which lost 1 base and 6 bases, there was a span of 16 bases. The CDR3 has 16 amino acids. Germline V gene data show CDR1 as SGHRS and CDR2 as YFSETQ. CDR3 protein: CASSLSQVVRPGELFF. CDR3 nucleotide sequence: TGCGCCAGCAGCTTGTCACAGGTAGTGAGGCCCGGGGAGCTGTTTTTT.

This clone was seen only once. This chain uses TRBV7-8 with TRBJ2-7; a weak D match, TRBD2 (5 bases). CDR3 length: 13 residues. Germline CDR1 and CDR2: SGHVS and FQNEAQ. V lost 5 bases, J lost 0 bases, and 8 bases lay in between. The CDR3 sequence: CASSLGLSYEQYF. CDR3 DNA: TGTGCCAGCAGCCTCGGACTCTCCTACGAGCAGTACTTC.

To note about this clone: Germline and junction disagree at one end, which may indicate a read error. The chain employs TRBV29-1 and TRBJ1-2; no clear D gene. There are 11 residues in the CDR3. Germline assignment: CDR1 SQVTM and CDR2 ANQGSEA. The CDR3 spells CSVQERYGYTF. DNA for the CDR3: TGCAGCGTTCAAGAGCGATATGGCTACACCTTC.

This clone was seen only a few times. The rearrangement uses TRBV11-2 and TRBJ1-2; TRBD1 aligns across 7 bases. Germline CDR1 SGHAT, CDR2 FQNNGV. The CDR3 consists of 15 residues. With 1 base clipped from V and 2 bases from J, the junction kept 4 bases outside the gene matches. This chain's CDR3 is CASSLGSTGNYGYTF. The CDR3 region has the DNA TGTGCCAGCAGCTTAGGATCGACAGGGAACTATGGCTACACCTTC.

This chain uses TRBV14 with TRBJ1-2; D possibly corresponds to TRBD1 (5 bases). Germline V gives CDR1 SGHDN, CDR2 FVKESK. This CDR3 is built from 15 residues. The V end lost 1 base, the J end lost 5 bases, and 14 bases lay between the germline ends. CDR3 DNA: TGTGCCAGCAGCCAAGGGCGGGGGAGATCTTATGGCTACACCTTC. Translating it yields CASSQGRGRSYGYTF.

This clone was observed a single time. The chain couples TRBV5-1 to TRBJ1-5, with 7 bases lining up with TRBD1. V lost 4 bases, J lost 0 bases, and 4 bases stayed unmatched. The CDR3 covers 15 residues. Germline CDR1 and CDR2: SGHRS and YFSETQ. The CDR3 DNA reads TGCGCCAGCAGCCCTGGGACAGTTAGCAATCAGCCCCAGCATTTT. This encodes CASSPGTVSNQPQHF.

The chain carries TRBV6-1 and TRBJ2-2; D is uncertain. Germline V CDR1 and CDR2: MNHNS, SASEGT. The V and J ends lost 8 bases and 0 bases respectively, with 7 bases between them. The CDR3 is 13 amino acids. In nucleotides, the CDR3 is TGTGCCAGCCAGGTTACGAACACCGGGGAGCTGTTTTTT. It codes for CASQVTNTGELFF.

The chain uses TRBV9 and TRBJ1-1; D is perhaps TRBD1 (5 bases). V shed 0 bases and J shed 4 bases, with 13 bases lying between them. The germline V gene has CDR1 SGDLS and CDR2 YYNGEE. The CDR3 has 15 residues. CDR3 amino acids: CASSVDAGSITEAFF. The CDR3 nucleotides read TGTGCCAGCAGCGTAGATGCAGGGTCGATCACTGAAGCTTTCTTT.